The next 20 T cell receptor beta chains were all read from a single sample in a study of T-cell reconstitution after alpha-beta-depleted transplantation in children. Construction of the TCRbeta library involved unique molecular identifiers. MiXCR, run by TCRdb on the PCR reads, gives a single entry per CDR3 protein. The table includes roughly 350,000 distinct CDR3 sequences, 15% to 20% detected once. The material sequenced was PBMCs, mostly from graft donor cells, taken 360 days after TCRalphabeta/CD19-depleted stem cell transplant. The receptors were sampled from a male patient aged 2-10 years who had a stem cell transplant for acute lymphoblastic leukemia, so the T cells may come from the graft donor.

In this sample, this clonotype turned up a few times. The genes are TRBV18 and TRBJ2-7; D ambiguous. The CDR3 spans 13 residues. V lost 3 bases and J 4 bases, leaving 10 bases between the germline ends. Per germline, CDR1 KGHSH and CDR2 LQKENI. For the CDR3, the DNA is TGTGCCAGCTCACCGGTAGGTGCTTACGAGCAGTACTTC. Translation: CASSPVGAYEQYF.

This clonotype was seen more than once but under ten times. The chain joins TRBV12-3 or TRBV12-4 to TRBJ2-4, with a weak D call TRBD2 (5 bases). This CDR3 spans 13 amino acids. The germline V and J ends were trimmed by 3 bases and 3 bases, with 6 bases remaining between them. CDR3 nucleotides: TGTGCCAGCAGTTTCGGGGTCAAAAACATTCAGTACTTC. This gives the protein CASSFGVKNIQYF.

This clonotype has more than one count but fewer than ten. The CDR3 reads CASSLMAGGYEQFF. The CDR3 DNA reads TGTGCCAGCAGCTTAATGGCCGGGGGCTATGAGCAGTTCTTC. The chain has TRBV7-9 and TRBJ2-1; D is tentatively TRBD1 or TRBD2 (6 bases each). Germline CDR1 is SEHNR and CDR2 is FQNEAQ (reference sequence). The length of the CDR3 is 14 residues. V lost 2 bases and J lost 8, with 13 bases in between.

This chain connects TRBV7-9 to TRBJ2-5; D is possibly TRBD1 (6 bases). The CDR3 is made up of 15 amino acids. Germline CDR1 reads SEHNR; CDR2 reads FQNEAQ (reference sequence). V lost 5 bases to trimming and J lost 4 bases, with 17 bases between them. As DNA, the CDR3 is TGTGCCAGCAGCCACACCCTCCGGGACACAGAGACCCAGTACTTC. Protein product: CASSHTLRDTETQYF.

With regard to this clonotype: Given a much more abundant clone one base away, this may be a read error. CDR3 sequence reads: CSSSLAQLSHGELFF. DNA for the CDR3: TGTTCCAGCAGTTTAGCGCAGTTATCACACGGGGAGCTGTTTTTT. The V gene is TRBV28, the J gene TRBJ2-2; D might be TRBD2 (5 bases). Per the germline V gene, CDR1 is MDHEN and CDR2 is SYDVKM. The CDR3 covers 15 residues.

With regard to this clonotype: A single base separates this from a much larger clone, so it may be a read error. This sequence joins TRBV11-1 and TRBJ1-4; D remains unclear. CDR1 is SGHAT and CDR2 is FQDESV in the germline V gene (reference sequence). The CDR3 sequence is 15 residues long. The V and J ends lost 1 base and 8 bases respectively, with 14 bases between them. CDR3 residues: CASSLGRVPGEKLFF. CDR3 DNA: TGTGCCAGCAGCTTAGGAAGAGTCCCGGGGGAAAAACTGTTTTTT.

This clonotype was counted ten times or more. This chain links TRBV12-3 or TRBV12-4 with TRBJ2-3, with 8 bases fitting TRBD1. V trimming: 9 bases; J trimming: 0 bases; junction bases outside the gene matches: 2. This CDR3 spans 13 amino acids. The CDR3 DNA follows: TGTGCCAGTAGACAGGGGAGCACAGATACGCAGTATTTT. Its protein product is CASRQGSTDTQYF.

This clonotype has ten or more counts. J is TRBJ2-2 and V is TRBV7-9; D is unclear. Trimming took off 1 base at V and 5 bases at J, with 8 bases between the two ends. The V gene's germline CDR1 is SEHNR and CDR2 FQNEAQ (reference sequence). The CDR3 runs 14 residues. CDR3 nucleotides: TGTGCCAGCAGCTTAGGAAGAAAAACCGGGGAGCTGTTTTTT. This codes for CASSLGRKTGELFF.

This clonotype was detected a few times. This chain uses TRBV10-3 with TRBJ1-1, with 8 bases lining up with TRBD1. CDR1 is ENHRY, CDR2 SYGVKD, per germline. After removal of 8 bases from V and 4 bases from J, the junction contained 12 bases not matched to a gene. The CDR3 runs to 15 residues. The CDR3 DNA reads as TGTGCCATCTCAGGACAGGGCTCTTGGAGCACTGAAGCTTTCTTT. Its protein product is CAISGQGSWSTEAFF.

This clonotype showed up just a few times. The V and J genes are TRBV4-1 and TRBJ2-4; the D is unclear. CDR1 is MGHRA, CDR2 YSYEKL, per germline. CDR3 size: 17 residues. The V and J ends lost 0 bases and 0 bases respectively, with 12 bases between them. The CDR3, as DNA: TGCGCCAGCAGCCAAGATCTAGAGATACTAGCCAAAAACATTCAGTACTTC. Translation: CASSQDLEILAKNIQYF.

The rearrangement uses TRBV6-2 or TRBV6-3 and TRBJ2-5; the D is unclear. The CDR3 consists of 13 residues. Germline lookup yields CDR1 MNHEY and CDR2 SVGEGT. Trimming cost V 0 bases and J 7 bases, with 9 bases left between them. DNA for the CDR3: TGTGCCAGCAGTTACTCGGTGGGATCGACCCAGTACTTC. Translation: CASSYSVGSTQYF.

This clonotype is a singleton in its sample. The chain joins TRBV11-2 to TRBJ2-7, with TRBD1 matching 8 bases. CDR3 length equals 15 residues. Germline lookup yields CDR1 SGHAT and CDR2 FQNNGV. J lost 3 bases, V lost 3 bases, and 7 bases had no gene match. The CDR3 coding sequence is TGTGCCAGCAGCTTCACTGGACAGGGACACTACGAGCAGTACTTC. It encodes CASSFTGQGHYEQYF.

In this sample, this clonotype turned up a few times. The chain joins TRBV12-3 or TRBV12-4 to TRBJ1-2; a weak D match, TRBD1 (5 bases). V was cut by 6 bases and J by 7 bases, with 15 bases left in between. CDR3 length: 13 residues. DNA for the CDR3: TGTGCCAGCAGCCCGGGGGTAACCAGTGGCTACACCTTC. This gives the protein CASSPGVTSGYTF.

This chain joins TRBV6-2 or TRBV6-3 and TRBJ1-1; the D is unclear. The germline V gene encodes CDR1 MNHEY and CDR2 SVGEGT. The CDR3 has 15 residues. The V and J ends lost 6 bases and 4 bases respectively, with 18 bases between them. CDR3 region: CASSQLPPRSTEAFF. The CDR3 bases are TGTGCCAGCAGCCAATTGCCCCCTAGGAGCACTGAAGCTTTCTTT.

V usage is TRBV11-2 and J usage is TRBJ2-1, with D possibly TRBD2 on 6 matching bases. Trimming took 4 bases from V and 0 from J, leaving 10 bases between them. This CDR3 has 15 residues. Germline CDR1 and CDR2: SGHAT and FQNNGV. The CDR3 DNA reads as TGTGCCAGCAGCTCGGTGGACTACTCCTACAATGAGCAGTTCTTC. Protein: CASSSVDYSYNEQFF.

This clonotype was observed a handful of times. A read error may account for a junction end that differs from germline. This chain links TRBV7-2 with TRBJ2-1; D might be TRBD2 (7 bases). In germline, CDR1 is SGHTA, CDR2 FQGNSA. The CDR3 extends over 14 amino acids. The CDR3: CASRLGGGYNEQFF. In DNA, the CDR3 is TGTGCCAGCAGGTTAGGGGGGGGGTACAATGAGCAGTTCTTC.

The chain joins TRBV7-2 to TRBJ2-3, with TRBD2 matching over 9 bases. The J segment lost 3 bases and the V segment lost 4 bases, leaving 11 bases of the junction unmatched. The CDR3 is 17 amino acids. Germline CDR1 reads SGHTA; CDR2 reads FQGNSA. In DNA form, the CDR3 reads TGTGCCAGCAGCTGGGGTAGCGGGAGTCGTGGGACAGATACGCAGTATTTT. Protein: CASSWGSGSRGTDTQYF.

This clonotype was seen only a few times. For the CDR3, the DNA is TGTGCCAGCAGCCCTGACAAGAACTATGGCTACACCTTC. Translated, it gives CASSPDKNYGYTF. The chain is built from TRBV7-9 and TRBJ1-2; D gene ambiguous. Per the germline V gene, CDR1 is SEHNR and CDR2 is FQNEAQ (reference sequence). Trimming cost V 5 bases and J 2 bases, with 9 bases left between them. The CDR3 covers 13 residues.

This clonotype showed up just a few times. This chain connects TRBV3-1 to TRBJ2-1; TRBD2 agrees at 7 bases. V gave up 4 bases and J gave up 6 bases; unmatched junction bases: 6. Germline CDR1 reads LGHDT; CDR2 reads YNNKEL (reference sequence). The CDR3 loop spans 14 amino acids. Here the CDR3 DNA reads TGTGCCAGCAGCCGGACTAGGAGGGTCAATGAGCAGTTCTTC. Amino acids: CASSRTRRVNEQFF.

There are a few counts of this clonotype. The chain recombines TRBV5-1 with TRBJ1-6, with D tentatively TRBD1 (5 bases). V was shortened by 0 bases and J by 5 bases, with 9 bases between the two germline ends. The germline gives CDR1 SGHRS, CDR2 YFSETQ. The CDR3 sequence is 15 residues long. The CDR3: CASSLDRPDNSPLHF. As DNA, the CDR3 is TGCGCCAGCAGCTTGGACAGGCCCGATAATTCACCCCTCCACTTT.